This T cell receptor beta chain was identified during a study of glioma-infiltrating T cells after dendritic cell vaccination. Time point reported: after dendritic cell vaccination, including at tumor progression/relapse. The germline V and J ends were trimmed by 1 base and 5 bases, with 6 bases remaining between them. This CDR3 comprises 12 residues. CDR1 is KGHSH and CDR2 is LQKENI in the germline V gene. The PCR used 60 V beta and 13 J beta primers. Only in-frame clones appear in the TCRdb table, and some are missing; sequencing was by immunoSEQ multiplex PCR. The table lists 65,000 to 80,000 clones, roughly 87% of them singletons. Study conclusions and caveats: Longer survival after dendritic cell vaccination followed higher pretreatment TIL content.

Concerning this clone itself: Antigen unknown.

The sequence derives from a human donor with glioblastoma. The chain joins TRBV18 to TRBJ2-7, with D perhaps matching TRBD1 (5 bases). This sample comprised blood, obtained after dendritic cell vaccination. The CDR3 is CASSPQGHEQYF. CDR3 in DNA: TGTGCCAGCTCACCACAGGGGCACGAGCAGTACTTC. Full variable domain (missing parts from reference TRBV18 and TRBJ2-7): NAGVMQNPRHLVRRRGQEARLRCSPMKGHSHVYWYRQLPEEGLKFMVYLQKENIIDESGMPKERFSAEFPKEGPSILRIQQVVRGDSAAYFCASSPQGHEQYFGPGTRLTVT.